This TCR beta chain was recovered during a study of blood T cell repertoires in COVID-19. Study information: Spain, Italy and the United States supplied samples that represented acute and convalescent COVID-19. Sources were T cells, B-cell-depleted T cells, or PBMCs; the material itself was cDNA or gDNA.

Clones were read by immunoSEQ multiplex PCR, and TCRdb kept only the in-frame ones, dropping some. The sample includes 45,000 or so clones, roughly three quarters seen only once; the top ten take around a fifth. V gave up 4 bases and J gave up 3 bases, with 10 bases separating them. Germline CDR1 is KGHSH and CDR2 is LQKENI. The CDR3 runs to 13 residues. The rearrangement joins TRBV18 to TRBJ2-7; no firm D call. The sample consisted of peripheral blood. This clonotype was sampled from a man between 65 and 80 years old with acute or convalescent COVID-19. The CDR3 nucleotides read TGTGCCAGCTCACTCACGGGTGACTACGAGCAGTACTTC. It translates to CASSLTGDYEQYF.